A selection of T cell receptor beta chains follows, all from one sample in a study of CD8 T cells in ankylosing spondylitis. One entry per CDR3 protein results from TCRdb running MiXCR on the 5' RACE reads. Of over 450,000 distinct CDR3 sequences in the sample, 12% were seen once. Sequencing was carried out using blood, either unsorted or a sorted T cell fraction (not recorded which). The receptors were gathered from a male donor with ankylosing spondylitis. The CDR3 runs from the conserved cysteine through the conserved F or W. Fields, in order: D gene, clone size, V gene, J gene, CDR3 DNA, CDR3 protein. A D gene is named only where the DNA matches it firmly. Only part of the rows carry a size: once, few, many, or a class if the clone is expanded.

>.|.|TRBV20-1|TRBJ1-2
TGCAGTGCTGACCCGGGGGAGAGAGCGCCCCTCTATGGCTACACCTTC
CSADPGERAPLYGYTF
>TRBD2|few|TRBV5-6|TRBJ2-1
TGTGCCAGCAGCCTTCGGGAGGGCCTCGATGAGCAGTTCTTC
CASSLREGLDEQFF
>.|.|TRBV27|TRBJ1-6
TGTGCCAGCAGTTTAAGGGACCTAAATTCACCCCTCCACTTT
CASSLRDLNSPLHF
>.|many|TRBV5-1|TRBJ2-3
TGTGCCAGCAGCTACACAGATACGCAGTATTTT
CASSYTDTQYF
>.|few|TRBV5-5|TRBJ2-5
TGTGCCAGCAGCTTGGTAATAGCGCTAACTAGGGAGACCCAGTACTTC
CASSLVIALTRETQYF
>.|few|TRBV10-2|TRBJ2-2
TGCGCCAGCAGACAAACCAGGGGACCCGGGGAGCTGTTTTTT
CASRQTRGPGELFF
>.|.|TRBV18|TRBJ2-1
TGTGCCAGCTCACCACCTATCGTTTTGGGGCAGTTCTTC
CASSPPIVLGQFF
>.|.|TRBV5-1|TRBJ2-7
TGCGCCAGCCCTAGGGGCGGGACTGCCTACGAGCAGTACTTC
CASPRGGTAYEQYF
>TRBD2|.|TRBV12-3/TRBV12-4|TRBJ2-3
TGTGCCAGCAGTTTGGTCCCTAGCGGGCTCGGGGATACGCAGTATTTT
CASSLVPSGLGDTQYF
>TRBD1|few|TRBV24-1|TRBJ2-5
TGTGCCACGCAGGGGGACGGTCTTGAGACCCAGTACTTC
CATQGDGLETQYF
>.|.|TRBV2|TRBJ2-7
TGTGCCACAGAGGGGGACCAATACTCCTACGAGCAGTACTTC
CATEGDQYSYEQYF
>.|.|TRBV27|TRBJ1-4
TGTGCCAGCAGTTCCCGAGGGCCGGGTGAGAAAAAACTGTTTTTT
CASSSRGPGEKKLFF
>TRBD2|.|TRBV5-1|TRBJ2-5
TGCGCCAGCAGCTTGCAAACTAGCGGTGAGACCCAGTACTTC
CASSLQTSGETQYF
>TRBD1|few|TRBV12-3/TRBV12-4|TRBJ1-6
TGTGCCAGCAGTCCAGGACAGGGGCCCTCACCCCTCCACTTT
CASSPGQGPSPLHF
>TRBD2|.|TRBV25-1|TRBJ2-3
TGTGCCAGCAGTGAGTGGGGGACTAGCGGGAGTCTCACAGATACGCAGTATTTT
CASSEWGTSGSLTDTQYF
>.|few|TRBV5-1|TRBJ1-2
TGCGCCAGCAGCTTGGCCGGATCGACCTACTACACCTTC
CASSLAGSTYYTF
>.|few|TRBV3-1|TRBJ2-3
TGTGCCAGCAGCCAGGACCTAGGGGGAGCAGCAGATACGCAGTATTTT
CASSQDLGGAADTQYF
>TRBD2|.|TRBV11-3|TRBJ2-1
TGTGCCAGCAGCCCTACTAGCGGGAACCACAATGAGCAGTTCTTC
CASSPTSGNHNEQFF
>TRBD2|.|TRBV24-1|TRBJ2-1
TGTGCCACCAGTGACTCGACTAGCGGAAACGTCTACAATGAGCAGTTCTTC
CATSDSTSGNVYNEQFF
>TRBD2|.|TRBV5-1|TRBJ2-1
TGCGCCAGCAGCTTGGAGGGACTAGGGCCCTATGAGCAGTTCTTC
CASSLEGLGPYEQFF
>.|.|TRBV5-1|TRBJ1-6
TGCGCCAGCAGCGGCGTGATTAATTCACCCCTCCACTTT
CASSGVINSPLHF
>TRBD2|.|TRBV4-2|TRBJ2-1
TGTGCCAGCAGCCGCCAACTAGCGCCATCCTACAATGAGCAGTTCTTC
CASSRQLAPSYNEQFF
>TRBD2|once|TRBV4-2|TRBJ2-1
TGTGCCAGCAGCCAAGGTAGTGTGGGAGGGGATCAATGGGAGCAGTTCTTC
CASSQGSVGGDQWEQFF
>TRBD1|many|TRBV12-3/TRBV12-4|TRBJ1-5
TGTGCCAGCAGTTTGGGACAGGGGATTAATCAGCCCCAGCATTTT
CASSLGQGINQPQHF
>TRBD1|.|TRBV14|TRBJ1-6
TGTGCCAGCAGCCAAGGGGACAGGGGGATCAGCTCCTATAATTCACCCCTCCACTTT
CASSQGDRGISSYNSPLHF
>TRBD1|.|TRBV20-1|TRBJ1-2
TGCAGTGCTAGAGTCTCCGGGACAGAGAGAAGCTACACCTTC
CSARVSGTERSYTF
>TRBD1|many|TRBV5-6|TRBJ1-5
TGTGCCAGCAGCGCGGACAGGATCCCAAACCAGCCCCAGCATTTT
CASSADRIPNQPQHF
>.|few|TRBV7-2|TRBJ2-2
TGTGCCAGCAGCTCCTTCGGGGGAACCGGGGAGCTGTTTTTT
CASSSFGGTGELFF
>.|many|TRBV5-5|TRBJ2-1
TGTGCCAGCAGCTTGGCTACGGGAGAGACGCACAATGAGCAGTTCTTC
CASSLATGETHNEQFF
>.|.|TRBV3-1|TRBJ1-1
TGTGCCAGCAGCCCAGGTCAACGTACGACTTTCTTT
CASSPGQRTTFF
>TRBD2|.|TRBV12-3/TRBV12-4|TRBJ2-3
TGTGCCAGCAGCCCAGCGGGAGTGCATACGCAGTATTTT
CASSPAGVHTQYF
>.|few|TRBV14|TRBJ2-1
TGTGCCAGCAGCCAATCCGCAGGGAGGCCCTACAATGAGCAGTTCTTC
CASSQSAGRPYNEQFF
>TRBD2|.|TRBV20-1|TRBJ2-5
TGCAGTGCTAGAGACCCTAGCGGGAGGGCGGAGACCCAGTACTTC
CSARDPSGRAETQYF
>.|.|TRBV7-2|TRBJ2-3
TGTGCCAGCAGCATATCCGGGCCCAGCACAGATACGCAGTATTTT
CASSISGPSTDTQYF
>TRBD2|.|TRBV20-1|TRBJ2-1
TGCAGTGCCGTTAAGGGACTAGCGGACAATGAGCAGTTCTTC
CSAVKGLADNEQFF
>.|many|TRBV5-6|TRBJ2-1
TGTGCCAGCAGCCCACAAAGCTCCTACAATGAGCAGTTCTTC
CASSPQSSYNEQFF
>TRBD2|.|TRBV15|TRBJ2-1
TGTGCCACCAGCAGTCTAGCGGGGGGCTACAATGAGCAGTTCTTC
CATSSLAGGYNEQFF
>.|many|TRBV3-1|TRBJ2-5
TGTGCCAGCAGCCGAAGCGGAGTCTTCGGAGGAGAGACCCAGTACTTC
CASSRSGVFGGETQYF
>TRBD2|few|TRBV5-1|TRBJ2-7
TGCGCCAGCAGTTCCCAATCTAGCGGGAGTTACCACGAGCAGTACTTC
CASSSQSSGSYHEQYF
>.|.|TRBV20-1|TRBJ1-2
TGCAGTGCTAGAGACCCCCTGCGCCGGGATGGCTACACCTTC
CSARDPLRRDGYTF
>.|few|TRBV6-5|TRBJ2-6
TGTGCCAGCAGTTACTCGAAGGGTAGGGACCGCTCTGGGGCCAACGTCCTGACTTTC
CASSYSKGRDRSGANVLTF
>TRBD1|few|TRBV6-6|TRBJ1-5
TGTGCCGTCGGACAGGGGAATCAGCCCCAGCATTTT
CAVGQGNQPQHF
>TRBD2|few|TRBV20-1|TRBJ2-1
TGCAGTGCTCTCGGACTAGCGGGAGTGGAGCAGTTCTTC
CSALGLAGVEQFF
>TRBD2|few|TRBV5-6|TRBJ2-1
TGTGCCAGCAGCTCTCTGACTAGCGGGAGTAGAAATGAGCAGTTCTTC
CASSSLTSGSRNEQFF
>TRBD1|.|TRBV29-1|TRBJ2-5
TGCAGCGGCACAGGGGCTGGGGAGACCCAGTACTTC
CSGTGAGETQYF